A selection of T cell receptor beta chains follows, all from one sample in a study of T cells after yellow fever vaccination. Using its own MiXCR run on the 5' RACE reads, TCRdb lists one record per CDR3 protein. Found here are 170,000 or so distinct CDR3 sequences, over 7% of them singletons; the top ten hold roughly a third. Sequencing was performed on CD8+ T cells sorted from PBMCs, taken 45 days after the yellow fever booster vaccination. The receptors derive from a man younger than 35 who received the YFV17D yellow fever vaccine. CDR3s include the opening cysteine and the closing phenylalanine or tryptophan. Part of the rows lack a size; the others show once, few, many or a class for expanded clones.

TRBV7-2,-,CASSLSATLLGINSQYF
TRBV27,-,CASSLGRGWSPLHF
TRBV7-9,few,CASSSLAANTGELFF
TRBV5-4,few,CAFRGATEAFF
TRBV5-5,many,CASSLGGNYEQYF
TRBV7-8,-,CASSPEVRGRDTQYF
TRBV6-2/TRBV6-3,few,CASSSGTSEADTQYF
TRBV5-1,few,CASSLPPTGFTDTQYF
TRBV20-1,few,CSAFLGGAPGELFF
TRBV11-2,few,CASRIRGGQETQYF
TRBV6-6,few,CASSYSDSYGEQYF
TRBV25-1,few,CASRGQGDGETQYF
TRBV29-1,few,CSVELRDREPNEQFF
TRBV7-2,many,CASSLPGQGFSEQYF
TRBV6-1,many,CASSESGGWETQYF
TRBV4-1,-,CASSQDWGAEAFF
TRBV11-2,-,CASSPGAGGYGYTF
TRBV12-3/TRBV12-4,few,CASSLSLDTSYEQYF
TRBV7-3,-,CASSLSSGGGETQYF
TRBV13,few,CASSSGLALAGQYF
TRBV12-3/TRBV12-4,few,CASRPPGQGNEQFF
TRBV7-9,few,CASSPGGITDTQYF
TRBV6-1,many,CASSEKKGGGLTKNIQYF
TRBV7-2,-,CASSLLDFGEGFGYTF
TRBV6-2/TRBV6-3,-,CASSYPAAGGPWEQFF